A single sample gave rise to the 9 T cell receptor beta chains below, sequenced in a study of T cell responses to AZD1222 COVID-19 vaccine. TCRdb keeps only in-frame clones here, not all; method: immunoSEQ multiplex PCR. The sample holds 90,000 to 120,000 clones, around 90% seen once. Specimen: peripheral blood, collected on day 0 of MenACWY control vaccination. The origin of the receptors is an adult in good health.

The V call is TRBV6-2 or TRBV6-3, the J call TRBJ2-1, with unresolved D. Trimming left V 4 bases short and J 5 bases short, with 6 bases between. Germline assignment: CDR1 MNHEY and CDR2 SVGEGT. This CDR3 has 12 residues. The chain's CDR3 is CASSFADNEQFF. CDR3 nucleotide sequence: TGTGCCAGCAGTTTCGCAGACAATGAGCAGTTCTTC.

For the CDR3, the DNA is TGTGCCAGCACCCAAAAGACCTGGGTACCGAACACTGAAGCTTTCTTT. Its protein is CASTQKTWVPNTEAFF. The chain employs TRBV28 and TRBJ1-1; D is undetermined. Trimming left V 7 bases short and J 1 base short, with 19 bases between. The V gene's germline CDR1 is MDHEN and CDR2 SYDVKM. The length of the CDR3 is 16 residues.

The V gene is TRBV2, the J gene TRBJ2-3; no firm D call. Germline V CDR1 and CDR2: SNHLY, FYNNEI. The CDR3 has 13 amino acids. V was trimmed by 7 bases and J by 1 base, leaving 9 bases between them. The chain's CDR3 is CASNFVGTDTQYF. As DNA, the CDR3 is TGTGCCAGCAATTTCGTGGGCACAGATACGCAGTATTTT.

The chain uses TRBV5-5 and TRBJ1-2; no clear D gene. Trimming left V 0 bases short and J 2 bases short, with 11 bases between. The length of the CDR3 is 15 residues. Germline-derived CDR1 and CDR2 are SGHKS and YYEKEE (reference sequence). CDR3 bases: TGTGCCAGCAGCTTGGCTGTAGGGCAGAACTATGGCTACACCTTC. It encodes CASSLAVGQNYGYTF.

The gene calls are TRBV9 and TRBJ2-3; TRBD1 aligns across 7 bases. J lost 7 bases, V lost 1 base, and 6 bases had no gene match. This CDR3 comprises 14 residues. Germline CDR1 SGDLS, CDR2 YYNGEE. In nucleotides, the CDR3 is TGTGCCAGCAGCGTACTTGGGACAGCGAATACGCAGTATTTT. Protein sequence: CASSVLGTANTQYF.

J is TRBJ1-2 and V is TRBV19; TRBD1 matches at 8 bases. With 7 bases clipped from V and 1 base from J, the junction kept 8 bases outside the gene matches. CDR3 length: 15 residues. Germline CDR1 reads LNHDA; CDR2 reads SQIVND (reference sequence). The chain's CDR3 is CASTRGQDYNYGYTF. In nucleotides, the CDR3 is TGTGCCAGTACTCGGGGACAGGACTATAACTATGGCTACACCTTC.

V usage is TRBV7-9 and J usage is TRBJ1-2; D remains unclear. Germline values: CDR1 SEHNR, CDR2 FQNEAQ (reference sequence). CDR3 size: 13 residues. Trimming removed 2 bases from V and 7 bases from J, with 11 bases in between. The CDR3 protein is CASSLLGSGGYTF. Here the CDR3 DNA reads TGTGCCAGCAGCTTATTGGGGAGTGGTGGCTACACCTTC.

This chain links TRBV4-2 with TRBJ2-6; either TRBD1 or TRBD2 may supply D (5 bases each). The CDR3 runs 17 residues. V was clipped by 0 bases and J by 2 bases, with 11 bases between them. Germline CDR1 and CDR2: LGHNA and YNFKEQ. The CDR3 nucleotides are TGTGCCAGCAGCCAAGAGGGACCCTACCCTGGGGCCAACGTCCTGACTTTC. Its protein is CASSQEGPYPGANVLTF.

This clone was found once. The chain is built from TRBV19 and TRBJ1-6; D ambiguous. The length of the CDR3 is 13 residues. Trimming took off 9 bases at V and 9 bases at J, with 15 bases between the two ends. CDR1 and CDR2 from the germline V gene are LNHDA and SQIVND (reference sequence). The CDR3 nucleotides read TGTGCCAGCCTGCGGGGTGTCGGTTCACCCCTCCACTTT. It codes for CASLRGVGSPLHF.